This paragraph covers one T cell receptor beta chain sequence. The sample comes from a study of blood T cell repertoires in COVID-19. The Seattle patients joined while their infection was active and were tracked longitudinally afterward. Generated by immunoSEQ multiplex PCR, the TCRdb table keeps only in-frame clones and is missing some. There are 200,000 to 250,000 clones in the sample; approximately 78% occur only once, and roughly 8.2% lies in the top ten. Trimming cost V 6 bases and J 4 bases, with 15 bases left between them. Germline V gives CDR1 MNHEY, CDR2 SVGAGI. This CDR3 is built from 14 residues.

The specimen sequenced was peripheral blood. V and J are TRBV6-5 and TRBJ1-1, with D unresolved. The source of this sequence is a woman at least 80 years old with COVID-19, enrolled during active disease. The CDR3 sequence: CASSRRPWGTEAFF. The CDR3 region has the DNA TGTGCCAGCAGCCGGAGGCCCTGGGGCACTGAAGCTTTCTTT.